The 17 T cell receptor beta chains listed next were all sequenced from one sample in a study of T cell clones after liver transplantation. The assay was immunoSEQ multiplex PCR, and TCRdb's table has in-frame clones only and misses some. This repertoire shows some 120,000 clones, about nine tenths found once; its top ten account for roughly 0.8%. Sequencing was performed on CD4+ T cells from blood, taken 12 months after liver transplant. Receptors were obtained from a human patient who received a liver transplant. Some T cells may have come from the graft donor.

This chain uses TRBV7-6 with TRBJ2-5; TRBD1 might be the D (5 bases). Germline V gene lookup returns CDR1 SGHVS and CDR2 FNYEAQ. The CDR3 is made up of 14 amino acids. Trimming removed 5 bases from V and 1 base from J, with 11 bases in between. CDR3 coding DNA: TGTGCCAGCAGCAGGCCGGACACCCAAGAGACCCAGTACTTC. This encodes CASSRPDTQETQYF.

The count of this clone is one. The J gene is TRBJ2-3, the V gene TRBV28; possible D gene TRBD1, 6 bases. The CDR3 totals 15 residues. From germline, CDR1 is MDHEN and CDR2 SYDVKM. Trimming pared 6 bases from V and 2 bases from J, leaving 15 bases between. CDR3 sequence reads: CASSSRGQHTDTQYF. The CDR3 DNA is TGTGCCAGCAGCTCCAGAGGACAGCACACAGATACGCAGTATTTT. Looking up the rest from reference TRBV28 and TRBJ2-3 gives the full variable domain: DVKVTQSSRYLVKRTGEKVFLECVQDMDHENMFWYRQDPGLGLRLIYFSYDVKMKEKGDIPEGYSVSREKKERFSLILESASTNQTSMYLCASSSRGQHTDTQYFGPGTRLTVL.

V and J are TRBV4-1 and TRBJ2-7; D unclear. V lost 1 base and J 6 bases, leaving 7 bases between the germline ends. CDR1 and CDR2 (germline): MGHRA, YSYEKL. CDR3 length equals 12 residues. The CDR3 nucleotides read TGCGCCAGCAGCCAAGTTTTGGGCGAGCAGTACTTC. It specifies CASSQVLGEQYF.

This clone was seen just once. The same CDR3 can be traced to other DNA sequences in this sample. V is TRBV19 and J is TRBJ1-5; D call uncertain. V shed 3 bases and J shed 0 bases, with 6 bases lying between them. The CDR3 sequence is 14 residues long. CDR1 is LNHDA, CDR2 SQIVND, per germline (reference sequence). The CDR3 spells CASSIRGSNQPQHF. The CDR3, as DNA: TGTGCCAGTAGTATCCGGGGTAGCAATCAGCCCCAGCATTTT.

The chain uses TRBV2 and TRBJ1-1; D is ambiguous. From germline, CDR1 is SNHLY and CDR2 FYNNEI. Deletions cut 5 bases from V and 1 base from J, with 11 bases between. The CDR3 spans 14 residues. CDR3 in DNA: TGTGCCAGCAGTTCATGGGAAGGGAACACTGAAGCTTTCTTT. This gives the protein CASSSWEGNTEAFF.

The chain links TRBV2 to TRBJ2-7, with TRBD2 identical over 14 bases. With 6 bases clipped from V and 4 bases from J, the junction kept 2 bases outside the gene matches. Germline V gene lookup returns CDR1 SNHLY and CDR2 FYNNEI. This CDR3 has 14 amino acids. The DNA for the CDR3 is TGTGCCAGCAGGAGACTAGCGGGAGGGTACGAGCAGTACTTC. Protein: CASRRLAGGYEQYF.

The chain uses TRBV2 and TRBJ2-2; D possibly corresponds to TRBD2 (6 bases). The CDR3 consists of 15 residues. Trimming left V 5 bases short and J 3 bases short, with 13 bases between. Germline CDR1 SNHLY, CDR2 FYNNEI. CDR3 loop: CASSPLAGYTGELFF. The CDR3 DNA is TGTGCCAGCAGTCCCCTTGCGGGGTACACCGGGGAGCTGTTTTTT.

The chain is built from TRBV2 and TRBJ1-5; the match to TRBD1 covers 7 bases. This CDR3 has 13 amino acids. V shed 3 bases, J shed 7 bases, and the junction held 3 bases outside the gene matches. Germline loops: CDR1 SNHLY, CDR2 FYNNEI. The CDR3, as DNA: TGTGCCAGCAGTGAGTCAGGGGGACAGCCCCAGCATTTT. This encodes CASSESGGQPQHF.

The chain is built from TRBV30 and TRBJ1-2; unclear D gene. V was pared by 1 base and J by 4 bases, with 7 bases between. The CDR3 spans 12 residues. Germline CDR1 GTSNPN, CDR2 SVGIG (reference sequence). CDR3 coding DNA: TGTGCCTGGAGTGATTCAGTCTATGGCTACACCTTC. Translated, it gives CAWSDSVYGYTF.

The V call is TRBV11-3, the J call TRBJ2-1, with D uncertain. Trimming shortened V by 0 bases and J by 8 bases, and 20 bases separated the two germline ends. Germline V gene lookup returns CDR1 SGHNT and CDR2 YENEEA. This CDR3 region has 17 residues. CDR3 region: CASSLDGVGHVADEQFF. The CDR3 DNA reads TGTGCCAGCAGCTTAGATGGAGTCGGTCACGTTGCGGATGAGCAGTTCTTC. Full variable domain (remainder filled in from reference TRBV11-3 and TRBJ2-1): EAGVVQSPRYKIIEKKQPVAFWCNPISGHNTLYWYLQNLGQGPELLIRYENEEAVDDSQLPKDRFSAERLKGVDSTLKIQPAELGDSAVYLCASSLDGVGHVADEQFFGPGTRLTVL.

The CDR3 DNA sequence: TGCAGTGCTAGCTTGAGGGACGAGCAGTACTTC. It yields the protein CSASLRDEQYF. The J gene is TRBJ2-7, the V gene TRBV20-1, with D maybe TRBD2 (5 bases). This CDR3 is built from 11 residues. The V end was cut by 3 bases, the J end by 5 bases, with 8 bases between. Per the germline V gene, CDR1 is DFQATT and CDR2 is SNEGSKA (reference sequence).

This clone was recorded only once. The rearrangement joins TRBV6-5 to TRBJ2-1; TRBD2 matches at 14 bases. The CDR3 contains 16 residues. Germline V gene data show CDR1 as MNHEY and CDR2 as SVGAGI. V lost 0 bases and J lost 8; bases outside the gene matches: 3. The CDR3 sequence is CASSYSGLAGVYEQFF. The CDR3 DNA reads as TGTGCCAGCAGTTACTCGGGACTAGCGGGAGTGTATGAGCAGTTCTTC.

CDR3 sequence: CASSQRRDPGNEQFF. The CDR3 DNA reads TGTGCCAGCAGCCAACGCCGGGACCCAGGCAATGAGCAGTTCTTC. V usage is TRBV5-4 and J usage is TRBJ2-1, with D perhaps TRBD1 or TRBD2 (5 bases each). This CDR3 contains 15 residues. V gave up 4 bases and J gave up 6 bases, with 17 bases separating them. The germline V gene has CDR1 SGHNT and CDR2 YYREEE (reference sequence).

V and J are TRBV5-1 and TRBJ1-2; possibly TRBD1 for D (5 bases). This CDR3 spans 14 amino acids. V lost 0 bases and J 7 bases, leaving 13 bases between the germline ends. Germline CDR1 SGHRS, CDR2 YFSETQ. The CDR3 loop reads CASSLGPGLGGYTF. Here the CDR3 DNA reads TGCGCCAGCAGCTTGGGGCCGGGGCTCGGTGGCTACACCTTC. The entire variable domain, with the rest obtained from reference TRBV5-1 and TRBJ1-2, is as follows: KAGVTQTPRYLIKTRGQQVTLSCSPISGHRSVSWYQQTPGQGLQFLFEYFSETQRNKGNFPGRFSGRQFSNSRSEMNVSTLELGDSALYLCASSLGPGLGGYTFGSGTRLTVV.

J is TRBJ1-2 and V is TRBV10-3; 10 bases match TRBD1. The CDR3 covers 15 residues. V lost 0 bases and J lost 8; bases outside the gene matches: 6. CDR1 is ENHRY and CDR2 is SYGVKD in the germline V gene. The CDR3 reads CAISESRQGAWGYTF. CDR3 in DNA: TGTGCCATCAGTGAGTCCCGACAGGGGGCATGGGGCTACACCTTC.

This rearrangement joins TRBV4-3 to TRBJ2-3; TRBD1 matches at 10 bases. Germline V lookup: CDR1 LGHNA, CDR2 YSLEER. V lost 2 bases to trimming and J lost 4 bases; unmatched junction nucleotides: 9. The length of the CDR3 is 17 residues. CDR3 in DNA: TGCGCCAGCAGCCAACACGGGACAGGGGTGGTCCCAGATACGCAGTATTTT. Its protein product is CASSQHGTGVVPDTQYF.

The chain has TRBV7-9 and TRBJ2-3, with D maybe TRBD2 (5 bases). V lost 5 bases to trimming and J lost 4 bases, with 16 bases between them. The CDR3 is made up of 15 amino acids. Germline V gene sequence: CDR1 SEHNR, CDR2 FQNEAQ (reference sequence). The CDR3, as DNA: TGTGCCAGCAGCCTACATAGAGGGTTGTCAGATACGCAGTATTTT. This encodes CASSLHRGLSDTQYF. The full variable domain, rest sourced from reference TRBV7-9 and TRBJ2-3, is DTGVSQNPRHKITKRGQNVTFRCDPISEHNRLYWYRQTLGQGPEFLTYFQNEAQLEKSRLLSDRFSAERPKGSFSTLEIQRTEQGDSAMYLCASSLHRGLSDTQYFGPGTRLTVL.